This T cell receptor (beta chain) is from a study of radiation and T cells in renal cell carcinoma. This table comes from immunoSEQ multiplex PCR, and its TCRdb copy is limited to in-frame clones, with some not included. The repertoire holds some 70,000 clones, with around 76% as singletons. Time point: blood 2 weeks post-SBRT. Treatment described: 15 Gy SBRT to primary tumor, nephrectomy 4 weeks later. Blood was sampled at baseline, 2 weeks and 4 weeks after SBRT. The CDR3 is 16 residues long. V shed 3 bases and J shed 1 base, with 16 bases lying between them. Germline lookup yields CDR1 SGHRS and CDR2 YFSETQ.

This rearrangement joins TRBV5-1 to TRBJ1-2; D perhaps matches TRBD1 (6 bases). The source was blood, collected from a patient whose treatment included radiotherapy and nephrectomy. This receptor was identified in a man between 60 and 75 years old with renal cell carcinoma. CDR3 residues: CASSSRDSDSNYGYTF. CDR3 nucleotide sequence: TGCGCCAGCAGCTCCCGAGACTCGGACAGTAACTATGGCTACACCTTC. Full variable domain (missing parts from reference TRBV5-1 and TRBJ1-2): KAGVTQTPRYLIKTRGQQVTLSCSPISGHRSVSWYQQTPGQGLQFLFEYFSETQRNKGNFPGRFSGRQFSNSRSEMNVSTLELGDSALYLCASSSRDSDSNYGYTFGSGTRLTVV.